Each of the 20 T cell receptor beta chains below was sequenced from the same sample in a study of Graves' ophthalmopathy and Graves' hyperthyroidism. The sequenced template was RNA, covering the TCR beta CDR3 region. Investigators did first-round RT-PCR with HTBI primers, then second-round multiplex PCR. TCRdb reprocessed the multiplex PCR reads with MiXCR, giving one entry per CDR3 protein. Among a few hundred thousand distinct CDR3 sequences listed, about 18% were seen once. The source material was peripheral blood. All receptors derive from an adult woman with stable Graves' hyperthyroidism.

This clonotype was counted many times. This chain joins TRBV4-1 and TRBJ2-7; tentatively, D is TRBD2 (6 bases). The V gene's germline CDR1 is MGHRA and CDR2 YSYEKL. The CDR3 has 16 amino acids. V dropped 4 bases and J dropped 2 bases, with 18 bases sitting between them. CDR3 sequence reads: CASSPAARTKAYEQYF. The DNA of the CDR3 is TGCGCCAGCAGCCCCGCGGCCCGGACTAAGGCCTACGAGCAGTACTTC.

This chain uses TRBV4-2 with TRBJ2-2, with a possible D match to TRBD2 (5 bases). The CDR3 extends over 16 amino acids. Trimming stripped 4 bases from V and 1 base from J, with 13 bases between. The germline V gene has CDR1 LGHNA and CDR2 YNFKEQ. CDR3 nucleotides: TGTGCCAGCAGCCCCCACCATAGCGAGAACACCGGGGAGCTGTTTTTT. It yields the protein CASSPHHSENTGELFF.

In this sample, this clonotype turned up many times. The genes are TRBV12-5 and TRBJ2-1; no clear D. The germline gives CDR1 LGHNT, CDR2 FRNRAP. V lost 0 bases, J lost 9 bases, and 6 bases lay in between. CDR3 length equals 12 residues. CDR3 residues: CASGLVRVEQFF. DNA of the CDR3: TGTGCTAGTGGTTTGGTACGGGTTGAGCAGTTCTTC.

This clonotype has more than one count but fewer than ten. V usage is TRBV25-1 and J usage is TRBJ1-2; D not certain. Per germline, CDR1 MGHDK and CDR2 SYGVNS. The CDR3 loop spans 13 amino acids. V lost 4 bases and J 8 bases, leaving 14 bases between the germline ends. This CDR3 reads CASSGPNLGGYTF. CDR3 nucleotide sequence: TGTGCCAGCAGTGGACCGAACCTTGGCGGCTACACCTTC.

This clonotype has ten or more counts. The CDR3 loop reads CASSKGPSGRTSWYEQYF. The CDR3 region has the DNA TGTGCCAGCAGCAAGGGACCTAGCGGGCGTACCTCGTGGTACGAGCAGTACTTC. This chain uses TRBV11-2 with TRBJ2-7; 8 nucleotides align to TRBD2. The ends lost 5 bases at V and 4 bases at J; junction bases unmatched: 19. CDR3 length: 18 amino acids. Germline CDR1 and CDR2: SGHAT and FQNNGV.

The sample holds many counts of this clonotype. The rearrangement joins TRBV6-1 to TRBJ1-1, with D perhaps matching TRBD1 (5 bases). The germline V gene has CDR1 MNHNS and CDR2 SASEGT. This CDR3 comprises 14 residues. The V gene lost 4 bases and the J gene lost 5 bases, with 14 bases spanning the gap. In DNA form, the CDR3 reads TGTGCCAGCAGTGCCGGGGACGAGTGGACTGAAGCTTTCTTT. It yields the protein CASSAGDEWTEAFF.

The sample holds many counts of this clonotype. The J gene is TRBJ1-1, the V gene TRBV10-1; 10 positions match TRBD1. V was clipped by 4 bases and J by 11 bases; unmatched bases: 7. CDR3 length: 13 residues. The V gene's germline CDR1 is WNHNN and CDR2 SYGVQD (reference sequence). The CDR3 loop is CASSVYSGQGAFF. CDR3 bases: TGCGCCAGCAGTGTGTACTCGGGACAGGGGGCTTTCTTT.

This clonotype has only a few counts. This chain uses TRBV5-1 with TRBJ2-5; 14 nucleotides match TRBD2. The CDR3 length is 18 residues. Germline V gene data show CDR1 as SGHRS and CDR2 as YFSETQ. V lost 3 bases and J lost 4; bases outside the gene matches: 11. CDR3 bases: TGCGCCAGCAGCTCCTCCAGACTAGCGGGAGGGCCTCTAGAGACCCAGTACTTC. It specifies CASSSSRLAGGPLETQYF.

V is TRBV12-3 or TRBV12-4 and J is TRBJ1-2; 9 positions match TRBD1. The CDR3 covers 15 residues. With V trimmed by 5 bases and J by 3 bases, 7 bases remained unmatched. CDR3 sequence: CASSSTGGDDYGYTF. The CDR3 nucleotides are TGTGCCAGCAGTAGCACAGGGGGCGACGACTATGGCTACACCTTC.

This clonotype was seen repeatedly, ten times or more. The chain couples TRBV4-3 to TRBJ1-1; D is possibly TRBD1 (5 bases). CDR1 LGHNA and CDR2 YSLEER come from the germline V gene. This CDR3 spans 16 amino acids. Trimming removed 0 bases from V and 7 bases from J, with 18 bases in between. The CDR3 region is CASSQDAGQGIGEAFF. Here the CDR3 DNA reads TGCGCCAGCAGCCAAGATGCCGGGCAGGGTATCGGTGAAGCTTTCTTT.

This clonotype has at least ten counts. The chain has TRBV12-3 or TRBV12-4 and TRBJ1-1; possibly TRBD1 for D (5 bases). The length of the CDR3 is 14 residues. V shed 7 bases and J shed 4 bases, with 16 bases lying between them. In nucleotides, the CDR3 is TGTGCCAGCAATACTCGGGGCCCCAGCACTGAAGCTTTCTTT. Translated: CASNTRGPSTEAFF.

This clonotype was observed at least ten times. The chain recombines TRBV6-5 with TRBJ1-5; possible D gene TRBD1, 6 bases. Trimming pared 4 bases from V and 7 bases from J, leaving 14 bases between. This CDR3 is built from 14 residues. Germline CDR1 is MNHEY and CDR2 is SVGAGI. DNA for the CDR3: TGTGCCAGCAGTTGGACAGCTTTGGTCCAGCCCCAGCATTTT. As protein: CASSWTALVQPQHF.

This clonotype was seen ten or more times. The chain joins TRBV12-3 or TRBV12-4 to TRBJ2-2; 7 positions agree with TRBD1. CDR3 length: 13 residues. J was trimmed by 6 bases and V by 6 bases; bases with no gene match: 4. CDR3 in amino acids: CASRRQGPGELFF. CDR3 nucleotides: TGTGCCAGCAGACGACAGGGACCCGGGGAGCTGTTTTTT.

V and J are TRBV30 and TRBJ2-6; a weak D match, TRBD1 (6 bases). The CDR3 contains 11 residues. V lost 5 bases, J lost 9 bases, and 8 bases lay in between. Germline V gene data show CDR1 as GTSNPN and CDR2 as SVGIG (reference sequence). CDR3 region: CAWGTNNVLTF. DNA for the CDR3: TGTGCCTGGGGGACAAACAACGTCCTGACTTTC.

This clonotype was found once. CDR3 residues: CAWSGLAGGQHNEQFF. CDR3 nucleotide sequence: TGTGCCTGGAGTGGTCTAGCGGGAGGTCAGCACAATGAGCAGTTCTTC. The gene calls are TRBV30 and TRBJ2-1, with 11 bases matching TRBD2. The V and J ends lost 1 base and 5 bases, in that order; junction bases with no gene match: 7. The CDR3 has 16 residues. The V gene's germline CDR1 is GTSNPN and CDR2 SVGIG (reference sequence).

This clonotype was found many times. The V and J genes are TRBV20-1 and TRBJ2-7; TRBD2 agrees at 7 bases. The CDR3 is made up of 13 amino acids. Per the germline V gene, CDR1 is DFQATT and CDR2 is SNEGSKA (reference sequence). V was pared by 0 bases and J by 4 bases, with 3 bases of the junction left unmatched. The CDR3 nucleotides are TGCAGTGCTAGAGAGATGGGGGGGTACGAGCAGTACTTC. This translates into CSAREMGGYEQYF.

This clonotype came up once. A much larger clone lies one base from this, so it may be a read error. This chain links TRBV3-1 with TRBJ1-6, with D unresolved. Germline lookup yields CDR1 LGHDT and CDR2 YNNKEL (reference sequence). The CDR3 has 15 amino acids. Trimming pared 2 bases from V and 8 bases from J, leaving 13 bases between. The CDR3 nucleotides are TGTGCCAGCAGCCAACCCCGGTCTTTGTATTCACCCCTCCACTTT. Translation: CASSQPRSLYSPLHF.

This clonotype was detected ten times or more. The chain uses TRBV7-2 and TRBJ1-3; D is ambiguous. Germline CDR1 SGHTA, CDR2 FQGNSA. The V end was cut by 5 bases, the J end by 2 bases, with 10 bases between. This CDR3 is built from 14 residues. CDR3 protein: CASSTRRAGNTIYF. The CDR3 coding sequence is TGTGCCAGCAGCACAAGGAGGGCTGGAAACACCATATATTTT.

The V call is TRBV3-1, the J call TRBJ1-5; 7 positions match TRBD1. Unmatched junction bases numbered 8, after V lost 8 bases and J lost 1 base. Germline V lookup: CDR1 LGHDT, CDR2 YNNKEL (reference sequence). This CDR3 has 15 amino acids. CDR3 region: CASFWEGASNQPQHF. In DNA, the CDR3 is TGTGCCAGCTTCTGGGAGGGGGCGAGCAATCAGCCCCAGCATTTT.

The chain joins TRBV7-2 to TRBJ2-5; 9 nucleotides match TRBD2. CDR1 and CDR2 (germline): SGHTA, FQGNSA. The CDR3 covers 16 residues. J gave up 4 bases and V 1 base, and 7 bases lay outside the gene matches. The CDR3 DNA reads TGTGCCAGCAGCTTAGTAGGCGGGGGGGCAATAGAGACCCAGTACTTC. Residues: CASSLVGGGAIETQYF.